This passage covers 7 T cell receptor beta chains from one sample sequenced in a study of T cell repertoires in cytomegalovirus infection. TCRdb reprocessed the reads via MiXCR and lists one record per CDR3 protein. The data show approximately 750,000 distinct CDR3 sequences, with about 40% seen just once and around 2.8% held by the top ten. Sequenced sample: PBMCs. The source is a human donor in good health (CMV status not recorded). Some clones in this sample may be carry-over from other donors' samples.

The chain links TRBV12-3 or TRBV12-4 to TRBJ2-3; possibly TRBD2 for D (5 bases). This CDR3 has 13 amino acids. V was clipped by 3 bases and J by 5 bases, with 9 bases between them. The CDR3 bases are TGTGCCAGCAGTTTTATTCGGGGAGATACGCAGTATTTT. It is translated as CASSFIRGDTQYF.

As DNA, the CDR3 is TGTGCCAGCAGTTACTCGAATTACGGGACGGAGGACGGGGAGCTGTTTTTT. It translates to CASSYSNYGTEDGELFF. The J gene is TRBJ2-2, the V gene TRBV6-6, with D perhaps matching TRBD1 or TRBD2 (5 bases each). V lost 0 bases and J 7 bases, leaving 18 bases between the germline ends. Germline V CDR1 and CDR2: MNHNY, SVGAGI (reference sequence). The CDR3 is 17 amino acids.

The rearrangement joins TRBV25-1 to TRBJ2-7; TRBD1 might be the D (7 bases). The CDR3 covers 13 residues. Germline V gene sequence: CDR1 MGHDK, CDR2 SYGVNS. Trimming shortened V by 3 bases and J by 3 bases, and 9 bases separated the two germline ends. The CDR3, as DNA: TGTGCCAGCAGTGACAGGGGGGACTACGAGCAGTACTTC. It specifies CASSDRGDYEQYF.

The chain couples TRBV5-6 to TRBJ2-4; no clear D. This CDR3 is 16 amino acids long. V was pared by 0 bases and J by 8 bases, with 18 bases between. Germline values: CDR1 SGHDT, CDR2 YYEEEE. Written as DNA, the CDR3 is TGTGCCAGCAGCTTGGCGCGCAGCTCCCGGGTGGACATTCAGTACTTC. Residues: CASSLARSSRVDIQYF. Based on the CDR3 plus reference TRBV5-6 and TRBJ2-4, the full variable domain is DAGVTQSPTHLIKTRGQQVTLRCSPKSGHDTVSWYQQALGQGPQFIFQYYEEEERQRGNFPDRFSGHQFPNYSSELNVNALLLGDSALYLCASSLARSSRVDIQYFGAGTRLSVL.

The CDR3 loop reads CASSASGETYNEQFF. CDR3 nucleotides: TGTGCCAGCAGTGCTAGCGGGGAAACTTACAATGAGCAGTTCTTC. The chain couples TRBV6-4 to TRBJ2-1; 9 bases are a match to TRBD2. V trimming: 4 bases; J trimming: 4 bases; junction bases outside the gene matches: 5. Germline lookup yields CDR1 MRHNA and CDR2 SNTAGT. The CDR3 sequence is 15 residues long.

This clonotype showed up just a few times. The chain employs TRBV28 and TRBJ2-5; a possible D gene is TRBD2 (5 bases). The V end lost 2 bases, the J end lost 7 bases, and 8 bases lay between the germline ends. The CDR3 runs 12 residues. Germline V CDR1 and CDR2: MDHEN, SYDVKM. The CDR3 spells CASSLRAGTQYF. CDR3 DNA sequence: TGTGCCAGCAGTTTACGGGCGGGGACCCAGTACTTC.

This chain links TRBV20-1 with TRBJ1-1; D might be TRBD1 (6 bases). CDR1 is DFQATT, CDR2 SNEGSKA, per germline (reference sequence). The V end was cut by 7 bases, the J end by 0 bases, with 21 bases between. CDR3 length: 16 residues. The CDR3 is CSGLGRGHNLNTEAFF. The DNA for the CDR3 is TGCAGTGGGTTAGGGAGGGGACACAACTTGAACACTGAAGCTTTCTTT.